Detailed here is one TCR beta chain. The antigen remains undetermined. From 500 ng total RNA, TCR beta cDNA was generated with a primer in the constant region. Employing slightly modified ARM-PCR, three nested multiplex PCR rounds were run, and these gave rise to the TCR beta libraries. In TCRdb, the multiplex PCR reads were re-called with MiXCR into one record per CDR3 protein. The data contain just under 95,000 distinct CDR3 sequences, about 70% of them singletons. The sample comes from a study of tumor-infiltrating lymphocytes in primary liver carcinoma. Study summary: Lesions, classed as T1-T3 N0M0, spanned roughly 4.2 to 11 cm across.

Study observations and caveats: Pairs comparing tumor with adjacent tissue or blood overlapped less than pairs drawn from tumor regions.

For each extraction, RNA and DNA were obtained together from about 20-30 mg of unsorted bulk tissue. The patients had histopathologically diagnosed primary liver carcinoma, and their disease was treated by surgical resection. Patients were chronically HBV-infected and treatment-naive. Input material: tumor-adjacent normal liver tissue. The source is a man aged 40-49 years with primary liver carcinoma and hepatitis B virus infection.

CDR3 loop: CANSLGVPGTDTQYF. For the CDR3, the DNA is TGTGCTAACAGCTTAGGAGTCCCGGGCACAGATACGCAGTATTTT. The chain uses TRBV11-2 and TRBJ2-3, with D unresolved. The CDR3 extends over 15 amino acids. CDR1 and CDR2 from the germline V gene are SGHAT and FQNNGV.